The 26 T cell receptor beta chains listed next were all sequenced from one sample in a study of beta chain features in type 1 diabetes. Every bit of the isolated RNA underwent reverse transcription, so sequencing read expressed TCRB transcripts. TCRdb's table, derived via immunoSEQ multiplex PCR, lists solely in-frame clones and lacks some. The table has about 180,000 clones, around 7.8% seen once; the top ten hold approximately 0.93%. These receptors have no identified antigens. Study observations and caveats: Shortening that was moderate but significant affected the TCRB CDR3s of Type 1 diabetes patients in all four CD4+ subsets.

The sequenced material came from central memory CD4+ T cells from blood. The receptor source for this set is a woman in her forties with type 1 diabetes.

The gene calls are TRBV15 and TRBJ2-1, with D maybe TRBD2 (6 bases). V dropped 1 base and J dropped 6 bases, with 13 bases sitting between them. The CDR3 is 15 residues long. Germline loops: CDR1 LNHNV, CDR2 YYDKDF (reference sequence). The CDR3 reads CATSRGGVLSNEQFF. For the CDR3, the DNA is TGTGCCACCAGCAGAGGGGGGGTTCTAAGCAATGAGCAGTTCTTC.

This chain joins TRBV5-1 and TRBJ1-1, with D unclear. Trimming removed 0 bases from V and 11 bases from J, with 11 bases in between. This CDR3 contains 12 residues. CDR1 is SGHRS and CDR2 is YFSETQ in the germline V gene. The chain's CDR3 is CASSLEGRGAFF. DNA for the CDR3: TGCGCCAGCAGCTTGGAAGGGCGAGGGGCTTTCTTT.

This clone appeared a few times. V is TRBV2 and J is TRBJ2-6; 10 bases align to TRBD1. This CDR3 has 17 residues. CDR1 and CDR2 from the germline V gene are SNHLY and FYNNEI. The ends lost 5 bases at V and 1 base at J; junction bases unmatched: 5. CDR3 loop: CASSPRQGASGANVLTF. The CDR3 DNA reads TGTGCCAGCAGTCCGAGACAGGGGGCATCTGGGGCCAACGTCCTGACTTTC.

This rearrangement joins TRBV5-1 to TRBJ1-2, with 8 bases identical to TRBD1. The junction had 9 bases not matched to a gene; V was cut back by 0 bases and J by 8 bases. Germline loops: CDR1 SGHRS, CDR2 YFSETQ. This CDR3 contains 15 residues. The CDR3 loop reads CASSLAGTGREGYTF. The CDR3 region has the DNA TGCGCCAGCAGCTTGGCCGGGACAGGCCGTGAAGGCTACACCTTC.

This clone came up a few times. The chain links TRBV5-6 to TRBJ1-4; D perhaps matches TRBD1 (6 bases). CDR3 length: 15 amino acids. Germline CDR1 SGHDT, CDR2 YYEEEE. V dropped 1 base and J dropped 0 bases, with 7 bases sitting between them. Here the CDR3 reads CASSLRTATNEKLFF. The CDR3 DNA sequence: TGTGCCAGCAGCTTGCGGACAGCAACTAATGAAAAACTGTTTTTT.

The gene calls are TRBV5-1 and TRBJ1-6; no clear D. From germline, CDR1 is SGHRS and CDR2 YFSETQ. This CDR3 has 14 amino acids. With 0 bases removed from V and 10 bases from J, the gap between germline ends came to 11 bases. The CDR3 loop reads CASSLGGSRSPLHF. Here the CDR3 DNA reads TGCGCCAGCAGCTTGGGAGGGTCCCGATCACCCCTCCACTTT.

The chain is built from TRBV7-3 and TRBJ2-1, with TRBD2 matching over 14 bases. The junction had 7 bases not matched to a gene; V was cut back by 4 bases and J by 5 bases. Germline values: CDR1 SGHTA, CDR2 FQGTGA. The CDR3 spans 17 residues. The CDR3 sequence: CASSSGTSGSSNNEQFF. CDR3 nucleotides: TGTGCCAGCAGCTCCGGGACTAGCGGGAGTAGCAACAATGAGCAGTTCTTC.

This clone was observed a few times. This rearrangement joins TRBV30 to TRBJ2-7; D is perhaps TRBD1 (6 bases). The V end was cut by 2 bases, the J end by 4 bases, with 6 bases between. CDR1 is GTSNPN and CDR2 is SVGIG in the germline V gene (reference sequence). The CDR3 contains 11 residues. CDR3 sequence: CAWSRGYEQYF. The CDR3 DNA reads as TGTGCCTGGAGTAGGGGGTACGAGCAGTACTTC.

This clone turned up a few times. For the CDR3, the DNA is TGTGCCAGCAGTTCGACCGGGACAGCCTTCTATGGCTACACCTTC. Translated, it gives CASSSTGTAFYGYTF. The V gene is TRBV28, the J gene TRBJ1-2; 7 nucleotides align to TRBD1. This CDR3 has 15 amino acids. With 4 bases clipped from V and 4 bases from J, the junction kept 9 bases outside the gene matches. The germline CDR1 and CDR2 sequences are MDHEN and SYDVKM.

This clone was counted between two and nine times. The chain uses TRBV7-2 and TRBJ1-3, with D unresolved. There are 17 residues in the CDR3. Trimming shortened V by 6 bases and J by 0 bases, and 18 bases separated the two germline ends. Per germline, CDR1 SGHTA and CDR2 FQGNSA. Written as DNA, the CDR3 is TGTGCCAGCAGTCTAACCCCCCCGACAAGCTCTGGAAACACCATATATTTT. It codes for CASSLTPPTSSGNTIYF.

V gene TRBV5-1 combines with J gene TRBJ1-1; the D gene is possibly TRBD1 (5 bases). V lost 2 bases and J lost 8, with 13 bases in between. Germline loops: CDR1 SGHRS, CDR2 YFSETQ. CDR3 size: 13 residues. CDR3 protein: CASSLRLRTEAFF. CDR3 in DNA: TGCGCCAGCAGCTTAAGGCTAAGGACAGAAGCTTTCTTT.

This clone was found a few times. V is TRBV7-2 and J is TRBJ2-3, with D hard to call. CDR1 SGHTA and CDR2 FQGNSA come from the germline V gene. Trimming pared 3 bases from V and 1 base from J, leaving 11 bases between. This CDR3 has 15 amino acids. The CDR3 spells CASSFIPGRTDTQYF. The CDR3 nucleotides are TGTGCCAGCAGCTTCATTCCAGGTCGCACAGATACGCAGTATTTT.

V gene TRBV6-6 combines with J gene TRBJ2-7; D gene unclear. CDR1 is MNHNY and CDR2 is SVGAGI in the germline V gene (reference sequence). This CDR3 comprises 13 residues. V was pared by 1 base and J by 4 bases, with 8 bases between. The CDR3 protein is CASSYLAQYEQYF. The CDR3 DNA follows: TGTGCCAGCAGTTACTTGGCCCAATACGAGCAGTACTTC.

This clone was detected a few times. The chain is built from TRBV20-1 and TRBJ1-4; no clear D gene. This CDR3 spans 11 amino acids. Germline CDR1 reads DFQATT; CDR2 reads SNEGSKA (reference sequence). V gave up 1 base and J gave up 7 bases, with 4 bases separating them. The CDR3 sequence is CSARVSEKLFF. Here the CDR3 DNA reads TGCAGTGCTAGAGTCAGTGAAAAACTGTTTTTT.

This clone has at least ten counts. DNA of the CDR3: TGCAGCGTTGTGGAGACGAAAGAGACCCAGTACTTC. It specifies CSVVETKETQYF. The chain employs TRBV29-1 and TRBJ2-5; D gene unclear. There are 12 residues in the CDR3. V lost 4 bases to trimming and J lost 3 bases, with 9 bases between them. Germline CDR1 is SQVTM and CDR2 is ANQGSEA.

The chain links TRBV2 to TRBJ1-4, with D tentatively TRBD1 (6 bases). Looked up from germline, CDR1 is SNHLY and CDR2 is FYNNEI. The CDR3 runs 14 residues. The ends were cut back, 5 bases at V and 7 bases at J, with 14 bases in the middle. CDR3 bases: TGTGCCAGCAGTCTAGGGGGTGTCGGTGAAAAACTGTTTTTT. Protein sequence: CASSLGGVGEKLFF.

This clone was seen a few times. The chain has TRBV11-2 and TRBJ2-5; D gene unclear. Germline assignment: CDR1 SGHAT and CDR2 FQNNGV. V shed 1 base and J shed 5 bases, with 5 bases lying between them. The length of the CDR3 is 12 residues. Here the CDR3 reads CASSLGRETQYF. The CDR3 nucleotides are TGTGCCAGCAGCTTAGGTCGGGAGACCCAGTACTTC.

The rearrangement uses TRBV2 and TRBJ1-5, with D possibly matching TRBD1 (5 bases). The germline V and J ends were trimmed by 4 bases and 1 base, with 11 bases remaining between them. The CDR3 contains 15 residues. Germline V gene lookup returns CDR1 SNHLY and CDR2 FYNNEI. This CDR3 is CASSVGVASNQPQHF. In DNA form, the CDR3 reads TGTGCCAGCAGTGTAGGGGTCGCCAGCAATCAGCCCCAGCATTTT.

This clone occurred a few times. The genes are TRBV18 and TRBJ2-7, with 7 bases lining up with TRBD2. Per germline, CDR1 KGHSH and CDR2 LQKENI. The CDR3 sequence is 15 residues long. J lost 0 bases, V lost 4 bases, and 6 bases had no gene match. CDR3 in amino acids: CASSLTPGGSYEQYF. The CDR3 region has the DNA TGTGCCAGCTCACTGACCCCGGGGGGCTCCTACGAGCAGTACTTC.

The chain recombines TRBV29-1 with TRBJ1-2, with a possible D match to TRBD1 (5 bases). V lost 4 bases and J 7 bases, leaving 10 bases between the germline ends. Germline V gene data show CDR1 as SQVTM and CDR2 as ANQGSEA. There are 11 residues in the CDR3. The CDR3 nucleotides read TGCAGCGTTGCACAAGGGGCTGGCTACACCTTC. Residues: CSVAQGAGYTF.

The genes are TRBV7-9 and TRBJ1-6; tentatively, D is TRBD1 (5 bases). CDR3 length: 13 amino acids. Germline assignment: CDR1 SEHNR and CDR2 FQNEAQ (reference sequence). The germline V and J ends were trimmed by 5 bases and 9 bases, with 11 bases remaining between them. The CDR3 is CASSLGDFSPLHF. DNA of the CDR3: TGTGCCAGCAGCCTAGGGGACTTTTCACCCCTCCACTTT.

This clone occurred a few times. The rearrangement uses TRBV7-2 and TRBJ1-2; 8 nucleotides agree with TRBD1. Germline V gene sequence: CDR1 SGHTA, CDR2 FQGNSA. The length of the CDR3 is 12 residues. J lost 11 bases, V lost 4 bases, and 6 bases had no gene match. CDR3 coding DNA: TGTGCCAGCAGCTCCCGGGACAGGTTTTACACCTTC. Protein: CASSSRDRFYTF.

The V gene is TRBV5-4, the J gene TRBJ2-7; D might be TRBD2 (5 bases). The germline gives CDR1 SGHNT, CDR2 YYREEE (reference sequence). V lost 3 bases and J 5 bases, leaving 15 bases between the germline ends. This CDR3 is 14 amino acids long. CDR3 DNA sequence: TGTGCCAGCAGCTCCAGTACGGGGTTCGACGAGCAGTACTTC. Encoded protein: CASSSSTGFDEQYF.

As DNA, the CDR3 is TGCGCCAGCAGCTTACAGGGGATGGAGGAGACCCAGTACTTC. Its protein product is CASSLQGMEETQYF. The genes are TRBV5-1 and TRBJ2-5, with 7 bases fitting TRBD1. The germline gives CDR1 SGHRS, CDR2 YFSETQ. V lost 2 bases and J lost 5; bases outside the gene matches: 6. This CDR3 has 14 amino acids.

The rearrangement uses TRBV5-5 and TRBJ2-3; no firm D call. Germline CDR1 is SGHKS and CDR2 is YYEKEE (reference sequence). The CDR3 extends over 14 amino acids. Trimming cost V 0 bases and J 5 bases, with 10 bases left between them. The CDR3 DNA is TGTGCCAGCAGCTTGGCGGTAGCTGGAGATACGCAGTATTTT. Its translation is CASSLAVAGDTQYF.

The V gene is TRBV2, the J gene TRBJ1-1; 7 positions agree with TRBD1. Per germline, CDR1 SNHLY and CDR2 FYNNEI. The CDR3 totals 13 residues. V trimming: 6 bases; J trimming: 3 bases; junction bases outside the gene matches: 4. The CDR3 reads CASSPDRYTEAFF. The CDR3 DNA sequence: TGTGCCAGCAGCCCGGACAGGTACACTGAAGCTTTCTTT.